These 30 T cell receptor beta chains were all obtained from the same sample, sequenced in a study of T cell repertoires in cytomegalovirus infection. TCRdb recomputed calls from the reads with MiXCR, one row per CDR3 protein. This sample has 250,000 or so distinct CDR3 sequences, with 17% found just once. Material: CD8+ T cells from PBMCs. These receptors were collected from a human donor in good health (CMV status not recorded). Some clones in this sample may be carry-over from other donors' samples.

This clonotype showed up just a few times. The rearrangement links TRBV6-1 to TRBJ2-7; D assignment may be TRBD1 or TRBD2 (5 bases each). Germline CDR1 reads MNHNS; CDR2 reads SASEGT. The length of the CDR3 is 13 residues. Between the trimmed V and J ends, which lost 8 bases and 1 base, there was a span of 12 bases. CDR3 coding DNA: TGTGCCAGCGGTCCATGGGGGTCCTACGAGCAGTACTTC. This sequence encodes CASGPWGSYEQYF.

Only a few counts were recorded for this clonotype. This chain joins TRBV4-3 and TRBJ2-7, with D perhaps matching TRBD1 or TRBD2 (6 bases each). Germline assignment: CDR1 LGHNA and CDR2 YSLEER. V was pared by 0 bases and J by 2 bases, with 20 bases between. The CDR3 has 18 amino acids. The CDR3: CASSQDGGRDRITYEQYF. DNA of the CDR3: TGCGCCAGCAGCCAAGATGGGGGGCGAGACCGGATTACCTACGAGCAGTACTTC.

This sequence joins TRBV14 and TRBJ2-7; perhaps D is TRBD1 or TRBD2 (5 bases each). The CDR3 sequence is 15 residues long. Looked up from germline, CDR1 is SGHDN and CDR2 is FVKESK. V lost 0 bases to trimming and J lost 2 bases, with 11 bases between them. CDR3 residues: CASSQDGGVTYEQYF. CDR3 DNA sequence: TGTGCCAGCAGCCAAGATGGGGGAGTTACCTACGAGCAGTACTTC. The whole variable domain, filled in from reference TRBV14 and TRBJ2-7, reads EAGVTQFPSHSVIEKGQTVTLRCDPISGHDNLYWYRRVMGKEIKFLLHFVKESKQDESGMPNNRFLAERTGGTYSTLKVQPAELEDSGVYFCASSQDGGVTYEQYFGPGTRLTVT.

Note on this clonotype: A read error may explain this, as a much larger clone is one base away. The gene calls are TRBV19 and TRBJ2-7, with D tentatively TRBD1 (6 bases). The CDR3 length is 14 residues. Germline V gives CDR1 LNHDA, CDR2 SQIVND (reference sequence). The CDR3 reads CASSKQGSLDEHYF. For the CDR3, the DNA is TGTGCCAGTAGTAAACAGGGTTCCTTGGACGAGCACTACTTC.

This chain uses TRBV6-2 or TRBV6-3 with TRBJ1-1; D is ambiguous. This CDR3 has 12 residues. V was clipped by 2 bases and J by 3 bases, with 4 bases between them. Germline V CDR1 and CDR2: MNHEY, SVGEGT. The CDR3 loop is CASSYGYTEAFF. CDR3 coding DNA: TGTGCCAGCAGTTACGGATACACTGAAGCTTTCTTT.

This clonotype has at least ten counts. V gene TRBV7-8 combines with J gene TRBJ1-3; 12 bases line up with TRBD1. Unmatched junction bases numbered 3, after V lost 3 bases and J lost 3 bases. The CDR3 sequence is 16 residues long. CDR1 is SGHVS, CDR2 FQNEAQ, per germline. The CDR3 sequence: CASSLGQGAGGNTIYF. CDR3 nucleotides: TGTGCCAGCAGCTTGGGACAGGGGGCGGGTGGAAACACCATATATTTT. Looking up the rest from reference TRBV7-8 and TRBJ1-3 gives the full variable domain: GAGVSQSPRYKVAKRGQDVALRCDPISGHVSLFWYQQALGQGPEFLTYFQNEAQLDKSGLPSDRFFAERPEGSVSTLKIQRTQQEDSAVYLCASSLGQGAGGNTIYFGEGSWLTVV.

This sequence joins TRBV7-9 and TRBJ1-6; D is undetermined. V was pared by 2 bases and J by 7 bases, with 12 bases between. This CDR3 region has 15 residues. CDR1 and CDR2 (germline): SEHNR, FQNEAQ (reference sequence). CDR3 residues: CASSLSGQANSPLHF. The CDR3 DNA follows: TGTGCCAGCAGCTTAAGCGGGCAGGCAAATTCACCCCTCCACTTT.

V usage is TRBV19 and J usage is TRBJ2-1; the match to TRBD2 covers 12 bases. J lost 10 bases, V lost 8 bases, and 6 bases had no gene match. The CDR3 extends over 13 amino acids. CDR1 LNHDA and CDR2 SQIVND come from the germline V gene (reference sequence). CDR3 in DNA: TGTGCCAGTGGACTAGCGGGATGGGGGGAGCAGTTCTTC. Its protein product is CASGLAGWGEQFF.

Regarding this clonotype: An end of the junction does not agree with germline; a read error may underlie this. The chain uses TRBV29-1 and TRBJ1-5; D ambiguous. In germline, CDR1 is SQVTM, CDR2 ANQGSEA. CDR3 length equals 11 residues. The chain's CDR3 is CSVPRDHPQHF. The CDR3, as DNA: TGCAGCGTCCCCCGGGATCACCCCCAGCATTTT.

In this sample, this clonotype turned up a few times. The rearrangement links TRBV6-6 to TRBJ1-1, with TRBD1 as a possible D gene (5 bases). The germline gives CDR1 MNHNY, CDR2 SVGAGI (reference sequence). V lost 6 bases to trimming and J lost 5 bases, with 16 bases between them. The CDR3 length is 14 residues. In DNA, the CDR3 is TGTGCCAGCAGCTACACTCAGGGTCTGACTGAAGCTTTCTTT. As protein: CASSYTQGLTEAFF.

CDR3 DNA: TGCAGTGCTAGAGATTGGACTAGCGGGTATTACGAGCAGTACTTC. Translated: CSARDWTSGYYEQYF. V is TRBV20-1 and J is TRBJ2-7; 11 bases are shared with TRBD2. CDR1 is DFQATT and CDR2 is SNEGSKA in the germline V gene (reference sequence). The CDR3 runs 15 residues. V gave up 0 bases and J gave up 4 bases; unmatched junction bases: 5.

The chain combines TRBV6-2 or TRBV6-3 with TRBJ1-2; D is perhaps TRBD1 (5 bases). The CDR3 extends over 12 amino acids. Germline V CDR1 and CDR2: MNHEY, SVGEGT. Deletions cut 4 bases from V and 6 bases from J, with 9 bases between. DNA for the CDR3: TGTGCCAGCAGTTGGGGACGGAATGGCTACACCTTC. Amino acid sequence: CASSWGRNGYTF.

This sequence joins TRBV7-9 and TRBJ2-7; no reliable D call. V lost 2 bases and J 6 bases, leaving 5 bases between the germline ends. CDR1 SEHNR and CDR2 FQNEAQ come from the germline V gene (reference sequence). The CDR3 covers 11 residues. CDR3: CASSLTTEQYF. The CDR3 DNA follows: TGTGCCAGCAGCTTAACAACCGAGCAGTACTTC.

The chain links TRBV9 to TRBJ2-3; 10 nucleotides line up with TRBD1. The CDR3 has 16 residues. V lost 3 bases and J lost 3; bases outside the gene matches: 7. Per the germline V gene, CDR1 is SGDLS and CDR2 is YYNGEE. CDR3 nucleotide sequence: TGTGCCAGCAGCGGGGCGTCGGGACAGGGGACAGATACGCAGTATTTT. This encodes CASSGASGQGTDTQYF.

This clonotype was found many times. The V call is TRBV6-6, the J call TRBJ2-7; 10 bases match TRBD2. The junction had 5 bases not matched to a gene; V was cut back by 0 bases and J by 3 bases. The length of the CDR3 is 16 residues. Per germline, CDR1 MNHNY and CDR2 SVGAGI (reference sequence). CDR3 loop: CASSYSASGGNYEQYF. The CDR3 region has the DNA TGTGCCAGCAGTTACTCGGCTAGCGGGGGTAACTACGAGCAGTACTTC.

The V call is TRBV5-5, the J call TRBJ1-1, with 8 bases aligning to TRBD1. CDR1 is SGHKS, CDR2 YYEKEE, per germline (reference sequence). The CDR3 sequence is 14 residues long. J lost 3 bases, V lost 4 bases, and 5 bases had no gene match. The CDR3 loop reads CASSLDRVHTEAFF. Written as DNA, the CDR3 is TGTGCCAGCAGCCTGGACAGGGTGCACACTGAAGCTTTCTTT. The full variable domain, completed using reference TRBV5-5 and TRBJ1-1, is DAGVTQSPTHLIKTRGQQVTLRCSPISGHKSVSWYQQVLGQGPQFIFQYYEKEERGRGNFPDRFSARQFPNYSSELNVNALLLGDSALYLCASSLDRVHTEAFFGQGTRLTVV.

This clonotype was observed at least ten times. This rearrangement joins TRBV7-6 to TRBJ2-5, with D possibly being TRBD2 (6 bases). This CDR3 comprises 15 residues. Trimming shortened V by 4 bases and J by 2 bases, and 14 bases separated the two germline ends. The germline gives CDR1 SGHVS, CDR2 FNYEAQ. The CDR3 coding sequence is TGTGCCAGCAGCTCATCAATAGCGGAACAAGAGACCCAGTACTTC. Translating gives CASSSSIAEQETQYF. The full variable domain, rest sourced from reference TRBV7-6 and TRBJ2-5, is GAGVSQSPRYKVTKRGQDVALRCDPISGHVSLYWYRQALGQGPEFLTYFNYEAQQDKSGLPNDRFSAERPEGSISTLTIQRTEQRDSAMYRCASSSSIAEQETQYFGPGTRLLVL.

V and J are TRBV28 and TRBJ1-3; 8 positions match TRBD1. The CDR3 is 14 amino acids. Per germline, CDR1 MDHEN and CDR2 SYDVKM. With V trimmed by 7 bases and J by 7 bases, 9 bases remained unmatched. The CDR3 nucleotides read TGTGCCAGCAATCCGGGACAGGAAGCGAACACCATATATTTT. Its protein product is CASNPGQEANTIYF.

This sequence joins TRBV28 and TRBJ2-3; 8 bases are a match to TRBD2. The CDR3 covers 17 residues. From germline, CDR1 is MDHEN and CDR2 SYDVKM. Trimming removed 5 bases from V and 0 bases from J; junction bases left unmatched: 10. This CDR3 is CASSRSIAGPSTDTQYF. The CDR3 DNA is TGTGCCAGCAGTCGATCAATAGCGGGGCCGAGCACAGATACGCAGTATTTT.

The table lists this clonotype with a few counts. The J gene is TRBJ2-5, the V gene TRBV2; D not certain. V lost 0 bases to trimming and J lost 2 bases, with 13 bases between them. CDR3 size: 16 residues. CDR1 is SNHLY, CDR2 FYNNEI, per germline. CDR3 nucleotide sequence: TGTGCCAGCAGTGAAGCCGATAGGGCGATACAAGAGACCCAGTACTTC. Residues: CASSEADRAIQETQYF.

The gene calls are TRBV7-2 and TRBJ2-2; D is perhaps TRBD1 or TRBD2 (5 bases each). From germline, CDR1 is SGHTA and CDR2 FQGNSA. CDR3 length: 16 amino acids. Trimming stripped 2 bases from V and 4 bases from J, with 14 bases between. The CDR3 is CASSLPPGPLTGELFF. CDR3 bases: TGTGCCAGCAGCTTACCCCCGGGGCCTCTCACCGGGGAGCTGTTTTTT.

The genes are TRBV29-1 and TRBJ1-2; D is possibly TRBD1 (5 bases). Trimming cost V 5 bases and J 5 bases, with 9 bases left between them. This CDR3 is built from 11 residues. Looked up from germline, CDR1 is SQVTM and CDR2 is ANQGSEA. In DNA, the CDR3 is TGCAGCGTTCCTGACAGATATGGCTACACCTTC. Translating it yields CSVPDRYGYTF.

This chain links TRBV19 with TRBJ1-2, with D perhaps matching TRBD1 (5 bases). Trimming cost V 3 bases and J 1 base, with 12 bases left between them. The CDR3 has 15 amino acids. CDR1 LNHDA and CDR2 SQIVND come from the germline V gene (reference sequence). Written as DNA, the CDR3 is TGTGCCAGTAGTATGGTAGACGGGGGTAACTATGGCTACACCTTC. It specifies CASSMVDGGNYGYTF.

This chain joins TRBV9 and TRBJ2-3; 11 bases agree with TRBD2. The CDR3 has 16 amino acids. J was trimmed by 5 bases and V by 0 bases; bases with no gene match: 5. Germline lookup yields CDR1 SGDLS and CDR2 YYNGEE. This CDR3 is CASSVGVSGGEDTQYF. For the CDR3, the DNA is TGTGCCAGCAGCGTAGGAGTTAGCGGGGGGGAAGATACGCAGTATTTT.

This clonotype has ten or more counts. J is TRBJ1-5 and V is TRBV6-2 or TRBV6-3; D ambiguous. V shed 2 bases and J shed 5 bases, with 10 bases lying between them. CDR1 and CDR2 (germline): MNHEY, SVGEGT. The CDR3 extends over 14 amino acids. The CDR3 DNA reads TGTGCCAGCAGTTACCCAGAGATCTATCAGCCCCAGCATTTT. Encoded protein: CASSYPEIYQPQHF.

This clonotype was found a few times. The genes are TRBV2 and TRBJ1-1; D is perhaps TRBD1 (6 bases). This CDR3 region has 14 residues. CDR1 and CDR2 (germline): SNHLY, FYNNEI. Trimming took 6 bases from V and 4 from J, leaving 15 bases between them. The CDR3 here is CASSHRAEATEAFF. The CDR3 DNA is TGTGCCAGCAGCCACAGGGCGGAGGCCACTGAAGCTTTCTTT.

This clonotype was picked up a small number of times. The V and J genes are TRBV11-2 and TRBJ2-7; either TRBD1 or TRBD2 may supply D (5 bases each). Deletions cut 5 bases from V and 2 bases from J, with 13 bases between. This CDR3 spans 14 amino acids. Germline CDR1 reads SGHAT; CDR2 reads FQNNGV. CDR3 region: CASSPGTVAYEQYF. The CDR3 nucleotides are TGTGCCAGCAGCCCGGGGACCGTCGCCTACGAGCAGTACTTC.

This clonotype showed up many times. This chain links TRBV7-9 with TRBJ2-1; D gene unclear. The CDR3 runs 13 residues. Trimming took 5 bases from V and 11 from J, leaving 16 bases between them. CDR1 and CDR2 (germline): SEHNR, FQNEAQ (reference sequence). CDR3: CASSAYDNAQQFF. Written as DNA, the CDR3 is TGTGCCAGCAGCGCTTACGACAATGCCCAGCAGTTCTTC.

This clonotype came up once. The chain uses TRBV5-1 and TRBJ1-2, with D perhaps TRBD1 (6 bases). The length of the CDR3 is 12 residues. Germline assignment: CDR1 SGHRS and CDR2 YFSETQ. The V end lost 5 bases, the J end lost 4 bases, and 9 bases lay between the germline ends. CDR3 sequence: CASREDSYGYTF. CDR3 nucleotides: TGCGCCAGCAGGGAGGACAGCTATGGCTACACCTTC.

This clonotype came up many times. This CDR3 fails to terminate in the conserved phenylalanine or tryptophan, so it likely reflects a read error. The DNA is omitted, as the CDR3 cannot be located on it reliably, and the CDR3 follows TCRdb's listing. This chain links TRBV7-4 with TRBJ1-1; the D call TRBD1 from the table was never checked on the DNA. The CDR3 is 11 amino acids in total, end residues counted. Per the germline V gene, CDR1 is SGHVT and CDR2 is SQSDAQ. The CDR3 loop reads CASSLLFVRGS.